A selection of T cell receptor beta chains follows, all from one sample in a study of identical twins. Via MiXCR, TCRdb re-called the 5' RACE reads, giving one row per CDR3 protein. Here the sample spans approximately 630,000 distinct CDR3 sequences, roughly 6.6% being singletons. A further study also used this sample, focusing on yellow fever vaccine responses in identical twins.

Sequencing was done on a sample of PBMCs. These receptor sequences come from a woman younger than 35 in good health. CDR3s include the opening cysteine and the closing phenylalanine or tryptophan. D genes are given only for firm matches. The size of a clone is reported for some rows only, either as once, few or many, or as a class for expanded clones.

j_gene: TRBJ1-4
abundance: few
v_gene: TRBV14
d_gene: .
CDR3nt: TGTGCCAGCAGTCCAAGTTCTGGATTTAATGAAAAACTGTTTTTT
CDR3aa: CASSPSSGFNEKLFF

j_gene: TRBJ2-2
abundance: .
v_gene: TRBV12-5
d_gene: TRBD2
CDR3nt: TGTGCTAGTGGTTTGAGACTAGCGGTAAACACCGGGGAGCTGTTTTTT
CDR3aa: CASGLRLAVNTGELFF

j_gene: TRBJ2-7
abundance: .
v_gene: TRBV28
d_gene: TRBD1
CDR3nt: TGTGCCAGCAGTTTACTCAGTACAGGGGGGTCCTACGAGCAGTACTTC
CDR3aa: CASSLLSTGGSYEQYF

j_gene: TRBJ2-2
abundance: many
v_gene: TRBV6-1
d_gene: TRBD2
CDR3nt: TGTGCCAGCAGACCGGGAGGGGTCGGGGAGCTGTTTTTT
CDR3aa: CASRPGGVGELFF

j_gene: TRBJ2-1
abundance: many
v_gene: TRBV5-1
d_gene: .
CDR3nt: TGCGCCAGCAGCTCTAGTTGGTACGAGCAGTTCTTC
CDR3aa: CASSSSWYEQFF

j_gene: TRBJ2-3
abundance: many
v_gene: TRBV20-1
d_gene: .
CDR3nt: TGCAGTGCTATGGCTGCCGCAGATACGCAGTATTTT
CDR3aa: CSAMAAADTQYF

j_gene: TRBJ2-1
abundance: .
v_gene: TRBV3-1
d_gene: .
CDR3nt: TGTGCCAGCGAGGGACAAAGCTCCTACAATGAGCAGTTCTTC
CDR3aa: CASEGQSSYNEQFF

j_gene: TRBJ2-3
abundance: .
v_gene: TRBV28
d_gene: TRBD2
CDR3nt: TGTGCCAGCAGTTTAAGTACGTCCCTCATAGCGGGGGGAATCACAGATACGCAGTATTTT
CDR3aa: CASSLSTSLIAGGITDTQYF

j_gene: TRBJ2-5
abundance: .
v_gene: TRBV4-1
d_gene: .
CDR3nt: TGCGCCAGCAGCCAAGCGTACCGGGAGACCCAGTACTTC
CDR3aa: CASSQAYRETQYF

j_gene: TRBJ2-5
abundance: many
v_gene: TRBV3-1
d_gene: TRBD2
CDR3nt: TGTGCCAGCAGCCAAGACCGTTTGGCGGGAGTTAAAGAGACCCAGTACTTC
CDR3aa: CASSQDRLAGVKETQYF

j_gene: TRBJ2-7
abundance: .
v_gene: TRBV9
d_gene: .
CDR3nt: TGTGCCAGCAGCGTAGGTGGCCGGGCTTTCTCCTACGAGCAGTACTTC
CDR3aa: CASSVGGRAFSYEQYF

j_gene: TRBJ2-3
abundance: few
v_gene: TRBV29-1
d_gene: .
CDR3nt: TGCAGCGTTGAAGTGGCGGGACACCTGACAGATACGCAGTATTTT
CDR3aa: CSVEVAGHLTDTQYF

j_gene: TRBJ2-2
abundance: .
v_gene: TRBV6-5
d_gene: TRBD1
CDR3nt: TGTGCCAGCAGTTACTCGCTCCGGGACAGGGGGCGGTCCGGGGAGCTGTTTTTT
CDR3aa: CASSYSLRDRGRSGELFF

j_gene: TRBJ2-3
abundance: many
v_gene: TRBV5-1
d_gene: TRBD2
CDR3nt: TGCGCCAGCAGCTTGGCACTAGCGGGAGAGTTAGATACGCAGTATTTT
CDR3aa: CASSLALAGELDTQYF

j_gene: TRBJ2-3
abundance: .
v_gene: TRBV29-1
d_gene: .
CDR3nt: TGCAGCGTGGGTGGTGGACTTCTACTCACAGATACGCAGTATTTT
CDR3aa: CSVGGGLLLTDTQYF

j_gene: TRBJ2-2
abundance: many
v_gene: TRBV16
d_gene: .
CDR3nt: TGTGCCAGCACCCTGCTCCGGGTCCCCGGGGAGCTGTTTTTT
CDR3aa: CASTLLRVPGELFF

j_gene: TRBJ2-3
abundance: .
v_gene: TRBV2
d_gene: TRBD1
CDR3nt: TGTGCCAGCAGTGACCCCTGGACAGGGCTCACAGATACGCAGTATTTT
CDR3aa: CASSDPWTGLTDTQYF

j_gene: TRBJ1-2
abundance: many
v_gene: TRBV3-1
d_gene: TRBD1
CDR3nt: TGTGCCAGCAGCCAGGGACAGCGGGGCTACACCTTC
CDR3aa: CASSQGQRGYTF

j_gene: TRBJ2-3
abundance: .
v_gene: TRBV7-2
d_gene: TRBD2
CDR3nt: TGTGCCAGCAGCTTAACGACTAGCGGGTATAGCACAGATACGCAGTATTTT
CDR3aa: CASSLTTSGYSTDTQYF

j_gene: TRBJ1-5
abundance: many
v_gene: TRBV12-3/TRBV12-4
d_gene: .
CDR3nt: TGTGCCAGCAGTTTGCAGGGAGTTAGCAATCAGCCCCAGCATTTT
CDR3aa: CASSLQGVSNQPQHF

j_gene: TRBJ2-3
abundance: many
v_gene: TRBV5-1
d_gene: TRBD2
CDR3nt: TGCGCCAGCAGCTCGAATAGCGGGGGCACAGATACGCAGTATTTT
CDR3aa: CASSSNSGGTDTQYF

j_gene: TRBJ1-4
abundance: many
v_gene: TRBV4-2
d_gene: .
CDR3nt: TGTGCCAGCAGCCGATACGACTTGGGCTGGCCGACGACTCAAGAAAAACTGTTTTTT
CDR3aa: CASSRYDLGWPTTQEKLFF

j_gene: TRBJ2-1
abundance: many
v_gene: TRBV2
d_gene: TRBD2
CDR3nt: TGTGCCAGCAGTGATCTGCGGGGGGGCCAACTTGAGCAGTTCTTC
CDR3aa: CASSDLRGGQLEQFF

j_gene: TRBJ2-7
abundance: .
v_gene: TRBV7-8
d_gene: TRBD2
CDR3nt: TGTGCCAGCAGCTCAGGAACCGGGACTAGCTCTTCAATCTACGAGCAGTACTTC
CDR3aa: CASSSGTGTSSSIYEQYF

j_gene: TRBJ1-1
abundance: .
v_gene: TRBV19
d_gene: TRBD1
CDR3nt: TGTGCCAGTACCTCAGGGGGCAACACTGAAGCTTTCTTT
CDR3aa: CASTSGGNTEAFF

j_gene: TRBJ2-5
abundance: few
v_gene: TRBV5-1
d_gene: .
CDR3nt: TGCGCCAGCTCTCTGCTCTACTCTAGAGCAGAGACCCAGTACTTC
CDR3aa: CASSLLYSRAETQYF

j_gene: TRBJ2-1
abundance: few
v_gene: TRBV10-3
d_gene: TRBD2
CDR3nt: TGTGCCATCAGTGGGGTGCCCGGGAGACTAGCGGGTGGCAATGAGCAGTTCTTC
CDR3aa: CAISGVPGRLAGGNEQFF

j_gene: TRBJ1-2
abundance: few
v_gene: TRBV7-9
d_gene: .
CDR3nt: TGTGCCACCAGACCGACTACAGGCTACACCTTC
CDR3aa: CATRPTTGYTF

j_gene: TRBJ2-1
abundance: .
v_gene: TRBV12-3/TRBV12-4
d_gene: TRBD1
CDR3nt: TGTGCCAGCCAGGGGGTAAGCTCCTACAATGAGCAGTTCTTC
CDR3aa: CASQGVSSYNEQFF

j_gene: TRBJ1-2
abundance: many
v_gene: TRBV20-1
d_gene: .
CDR3nt: TGCAGTGCTAGTCCCCTCCCGGGCGTAGGTGGCTACACCTTC
CDR3aa: CSASPLPGVGGYTF

j_gene: TRBJ2-7
abundance: few
v_gene: TRBV29-1
d_gene: TRBD1
CDR3nt: TGCAGCGTTGATGTAGGGACAGGGGCCTACGAGCAGTACTTC
CDR3aa: CSVDVGTGAYEQYF

j_gene: TRBJ2-1
abundance: few
v_gene: TRBV3-1
d_gene: TRBD2
CDR3nt: TGTGCCAGCAGCCAAGATCTGGGGGGGGACGTCGATGAGCAGTTCTTC
CDR3aa: CASSQDLGGDVDEQFF

j_gene: TRBJ2-5
abundance: .
v_gene: TRBV11-2
d_gene: .
CDR3nt: TGTGCCAGCAGCTTAGATATAGGGGGATTGACAGAGACCCAGTACTTC
CDR3aa: CASSLDIGGLTETQYF

j_gene: TRBJ1-4
abundance: .
v_gene: TRBV4-1
d_gene: .
CDR3nt: TGCGCCAGCAGCCTGGTTGATGCAACTAATGAAAAACTGTTTTTT
CDR3aa: CASSLVDATNEKLFF

j_gene: TRBJ2-6
abundance: .
v_gene: TRBV5-6
d_gene: .
CDR3nt: TGTGCCAGCAGGAGAGTGAACTCTGGGGCCAACGTCCTGACTTTC
CDR3aa: CASRRVNSGANVLTF

j_gene: TRBJ2-5
abundance: few
v_gene: TRBV4-2
d_gene: TRBD2
CDR3nt: TGTGCCAGCAGCCAAGAGGAGCTAGCGGGGGGAGAGACCCAGTACTTC
CDR3aa: CASSQEELAGGETQYF

j_gene: TRBJ2-1
abundance: .
v_gene: TRBV24-1
d_gene: TRBD1
CDR3nt: TGTGCCACCAGTGACGAGGGACAGGGAAACTACAATGAGCAGTTCTTC
CDR3aa: CATSDEGQGNYNEQFF

j_gene: TRBJ2-5
abundance: .
v_gene: TRBV9
d_gene: .
CDR3nt: TGTGCCAGCAGCGTGGAGGGCACCCAAGAGACCCAGTACTTC
CDR3aa: CASSVEGTQETQYF

j_gene: TRBJ2-4
abundance: few
v_gene: TRBV2
d_gene: .
CDR3nt: TGTGCCAGCAGCCCCCTGGGGGCGGAGGGCATTCAGTACTTC
CDR3aa: CASSPLGAEGIQYF

j_gene: TRBJ1-5
abundance: few
v_gene: TRBV6-5
d_gene: .
CDR3nt: TGTGCCACAGGGCCGGGTCAGCCCCAGCATTTT
CDR3aa: CATGPGQPQHF

j_gene: TRBJ2-1
abundance: .
v_gene: TRBV24-1
d_gene: TRBD2
CDR3nt: TGTGCCACCCAAGCGGGAGTTAGCAATGAGCAGTTCTTC
CDR3aa: CATQAGVSNEQFF

j_gene: TRBJ1-1
abundance: .
v_gene: TRBV6-1
d_gene: TRBD1
CDR3nt: TGTGCCAGCACCCCCCTGGGGGCAGGGGGCCAGAACACTGAAGCTTTCTTT
CDR3aa: CASTPLGAGGQNTEAFF

j_gene: TRBJ2-1
abundance: .
v_gene: TRBV24-1
d_gene: TRBD2
CDR3nt: TGTGCCACCAGTGATCTCACTAGCGGGGCCGGGGATGAGCAGTTCTTC
CDR3aa: CATSDLTSGAGDEQFF

j_gene: TRBJ2-3
abundance: few
v_gene: TRBV20-1
d_gene: TRBD2
CDR3nt: TGCAGTGCTAGAGAACGCGGGGGGGGCACAGATACGCAGTATTTT
CDR3aa: CSARERGGGTDTQYF

j_gene: TRBJ2-2
abundance: .
v_gene: TRBV10-3
d_gene: .
CDR3nt: TGTGCCATCAGTGGATCGGGGGAGCTGTTTTTT
CDR3aa: CAISGSGELFF

j_gene: TRBJ1-6
abundance: many
v_gene: TRBV4-1
d_gene: .
CDR3nt: TGCGCCAGCAGCCAAGATGCCGGACAGAACTATAATTCACCCCTCCACTTT
CDR3aa: CASSQDAGQNYNSPLHF

j_gene: TRBJ2-6
abundance: .
v_gene: TRBV7-9
d_gene: TRBD1
CDR3nt: TGTGCCAGCAGCCTAATAAGACAGGGGGCTGGGGCCAACGTCCTGACTTTC
CDR3aa: CASSLIRQGAGANVLTF

j_gene: TRBJ2-5
abundance: few
v_gene: TRBV5-1
d_gene: .
CDR3nt: TGCGCCAGCAGCAGGGGGATGAGAGAGACCCAGTACTTC
CDR3aa: CASSRGMRETQYF

j_gene: TRBJ2-4
abundance: .
v_gene: TRBV20-1
d_gene: TRBD2
CDR3nt: TGCAGTGCTAGAGATCACAAGCGGGGGGGGGAAAACATTCAGTACTTC
CDR3aa: CSARDHKRGGENIQYF

j_gene: TRBJ2-7
abundance: few
v_gene: TRBV27
d_gene: TRBD2
CDR3nt: TGTGCCAGCAGGTGGACTAGCGGGAGCTCCTACGAGCAGTACTTC
CDR3aa: CASRWTSGSSYEQYF

j_gene: TRBJ2-1
abundance: many
v_gene: TRBV10-3
d_gene: .
CDR3nt: TGTGCCATCGGAAGGGGTCAACCCAATGAGCAGTTCTTC
CDR3aa: CAIGRGQPNEQFF

j_gene: TRBJ2-3
abundance: many
v_gene: TRBV12-3/TRBV12-4
d_gene: TRBD2
CDR3nt: TGTGCCAGCAGTGCGACTAGCGGGGTTGGAGATACGCAGTATTTT
CDR3aa: CASSATSGVGDTQYF

j_gene: TRBJ2-1
abundance: few
v_gene: TRBV6-1
d_gene: .
CDR3nt: TGTGCCATACTTCCGGGAGTTGAGCAGTTCTTC
CDR3aa: CAILPGVEQFF

j_gene: TRBJ2-1
abundance: few
v_gene: TRBV6-1
d_gene: .
CDR3nt: TGTGCCAGCTGCGACGGGGCTATGGTTTATGGGCAGTTCTTC
CDR3aa: CASCDGAMVYGQFF

j_gene: TRBJ2-5
abundance: few
v_gene: TRBV4-1
d_gene: TRBD1
CDR3nt: TGCGCCAGCAGCCAAGATATTGACAGGGGGAAAGAGACCCAGTACTTC
CDR3aa: CASSQDIDRGKETQYF

j_gene: TRBJ1-1
abundance: .
v_gene: TRBV29-1
d_gene: TRBD1
CDR3nt: TGCAGCGTAGGATCGTCCGGGACAGTGAACACTGAAGCTTTCTTT
CDR3aa: CSVGSSGTVNTEAFF

j_gene: TRBJ2-5
abundance: .
v_gene: TRBV13
d_gene: .
CDR3nt: TGTGCCAGCAGCTTACGCTTTCAAGAGACCCAGTACTTC
CDR3aa: CASSLRFQETQYF